The clone carrying this T cell receptor beta chain was counted a single time. Its antigen is not identified. No progression to ophthalmopathy during 18 months of follow-up defined stable disease. CDR3 size: 15 residues. V lost 3 bases, J lost 4 bases, and 15 bases lay in between. Germline values: CDR1 LNHNV, CDR2 YYDKDF (reference sequence). Template material for amplifying TCR beta CDR3 regions consisted of RNA transcripts. HTBI primers were the set used in a first-round RT-PCR of the TCR CDR3. TCRdb fed the multiplex PCR reads into MiXCR, producing one record per CDR3 protein. This table has 89,000 or so distinct CDR3 sequences, roughly 40% appearing once. This sample was taken from a study of T cells in Graves' hyperthyroidism and ophthalmopathy. Regarding the study as a whole: Separating ophthalmopathy from stable hyperthyroidism was achieved by a 13 V-J model.

V is TRBV15 and J is TRBJ1-1; TRBD1 is a possible D gene (6 bases). This receptor was taken from a woman between 25 and 40 years old with Graves' hyperthyroidism. The sequenced sample was peripheral blood or thyroid tissue (not recorded which). The chain's CDR3 is CATSSPGHRGTEAFF. For the CDR3, the DNA is TGTGCCACCAGCAGCCCGGGACACCGGGGCACTGAAGCTTTCTTT.